Listed here is a single T cell receptor (beta chain). The antigen is unknown. The TCRbeta library was prepared with unique molecular identifiers. Each CDR3 protein is one row after TCRdb ran MiXCR on the PCR reads. Of fewer than 500,000 distinct CDR3 sequences in the sample, around two fifths are singletons; the top ten hold 25% to 30%. This sample is part of a study of T-cell reconstitution after alpha-beta-depleted transplantation in children. Study results and limitations: Among T cells one year after transplant, newly produced cells accounted for most counts and diversity.

This CDR3 comprises 12 residues. The ends were cut back, 2 bases at V and 7 bases at J, with 3 bases in the middle. Germline V gives CDR1 MNHEY, CDR2 SMNVEV (reference sequence). This chain joins TRBV27 and TRBJ1-6; D not certain. The clonotype comes from a girl aged 2-10 years with aplastic anemia, due to receive a stem cell transplant. The starting material was PBMCs, obtained before TCRalphabeta/CD19-depleted stem cell transplant. The CDR3 loop reads CASSLPNSPLHF. The CDR3 nucleotides are TGTGCCAGCAGTTTACCGAATTCACCCCTCCACTTT.